These 2 T cell receptor beta chains were all obtained from the same sample, sequenced in a study of cytomegalovirus exposure and HLA in healthy donors. The PCR had 60 Vbeta and 13 Jbeta primers. The repertoire was sequenced with immunoSEQ multiplex PCR; TCRdb's copy has only in-frame clones and lacks some. The sample data list more than 140,000 clones. Sample: PBMCs. The receptors stem from a woman younger than 30 in good health and CMV-seronegative.

The chain couples TRBV27 to TRBJ2-1; D unresolved. The germline CDR1 and CDR2 sequences are MNHEY and SMNVEV (reference sequence). This CDR3 has 15 amino acids. Trimming removed 2 bases at V and 5 bases at J, with 13 bases between. Here the CDR3 DNA reads TGTGCCAGCAGTTTAAAGGAGAAGGTCAACAATGAGCAGTTCTTC. It encodes CASSLKEKVNNEQFF.

This chain joins TRBV6-5 and TRBJ2-7, with D possibly being TRBD1 (6 bases). Trimming pared 5 bases from V and 2 bases from J, leaving 10 bases between. CDR1 and CDR2 from the germline V gene are MNHEY and SVGAGI. There are 13 residues in the CDR3. The CDR3: CASSMGQAYEQYF. CDR3 coding DNA: TGTGCCAGCAGTATGGGACAAGCCTACGAGCAGTACTTC.